The rows below give T cell receptor beta chains drawn from one sample of a study of shared clonotypes between healthy human individuals. Profiling relied on immunoSEQ multiplex PCR, and the TCRdb table lists in-frame clones only, not all of them. The sample consists of roughly 890,000 clones, more than 85% of them appearing once. Material: naive CD8+ T cells sorted from blood. The receptors were sampled from a young man in good health. CDR3s include the opening cysteine and the closing phenylalanine or tryptophan. The order of the fields is D gene, J gene, V gene, clone size, CDR3 protein, CDR3 DNA. The D gene is left open where the match is weak. Where a row states a size, it is once, few, many or the class of an expanded clone; other rows omit it.

D: TRBD2; J: TRBJ2-1; V: TRBV27; size: NA; CDR3: CASSFLAGGNYNEQFF; DNA: TGTGCCAGCAGTTTTCTAGCGGGAGGAAACTACAATGAGCAGTTCTTC
D: NA; J: TRBJ1-4; V: TRBV7-2; size: NA; CDR3: CASSFTGSNEKLFF; DNA: TGTGCCAGCAGCTTTACAGGGAGTAATGAAAAACTGTTTTTT
D: NA; J: TRBJ2-3; V: TRBV28; size: NA; CDR3: CASSFTGADTQYF; DNA: TGTGCCAGCAGTTTCACGGGGGCAGATACGCAGTATTTT
D: NA; J: TRBJ2-7; V: TRBV13; size: NA; CDR3: CASSLGLTYEQYF; DNA: TGTGCCAGCAGCCTAGGACTGACATACGAGCAGTACTTC
D: NA; J: TRBJ2-4; V: TRBV6-1; size: NA; CDR3: CASTRGFDIQYF; DNA: TGTGCCAGCACCCGGGGGTTCGACATTCAGTACTTC
D: NA; J: TRBJ2-1; V: TRBV11-2; size: NA; CDR3: CASSLIQGGNEQFF; DNA: TGTGCCAGCAGCTTAATACAGGGGGGGAATGAGCAGTTCTTC
D: NA; J: TRBJ1-4; V: TRBV7-9; size: NA; CDR3: CASSLGTGGPPTNEKLFF; DNA: TGTGCCAGCAGCTTAGGGACGGGGGGGCCCCCAACTAATGAAAAACTGTTTTTT
D: NA; J: TRBJ2-7; V: TRBV7-9; size: once; CDR3: CASSGGRDGYEQYF; DNA: TGTGCCAGCAGCGGGGGCCGCGACGGCTACGAGCAGTACTTC
D: TRBD1; J: TRBJ2-1; V: TRBV7-8; size: once; CDR3: CASSTAAGQGGNEQFF; DNA: TGTGCCAGCAGCACCGCGGCCGGACAGGGGGGCAATGAGCAGTTCTTC
D: TRBD1; J: TRBJ1-2; V: TRBV5-1; size: NA; CDR3: CASSAEGQGGDGYTF; DNA: TGCGCCAGCAGCGCGGAGGGACAGGGAGGCGACGGCTACACCTTC
D: NA; J: TRBJ2-7; V: TRBV7-8; size: NA; CDR3: CASSLELGAYEQYF; DNA: TGTGCCAGCAGCTTAGAGTTGGGGGCCTACGAGCAGTACTTC
D: NA; J: TRBJ2-6; V: TRBV10-3; size: NA; CDR3: CAISEPGAAGANVLTF; DNA: TGTGCCATCAGTGAGCCAGGGGCAGCCGGGGCCAACGTCCTGACTTTC
D: TRBD2; J: TRBJ2-1; V: TRBV29-1; size: NA; CDR3: CSVDAPGGTYNEQFF; DNA: TGCAGCGTTGATGCCCCGGGAGGGACCTACAATGAGCAGTTCTTC
D: NA; J: TRBJ2-7; V: TRBV5-5; size: NA; CDR3: CASSLEPGPFYEQYF; DNA: TGTGCCAGCAGCTTGGAACCCGGGCCCTTCTACGAGCAGTACTTC
D: NA; J: TRBJ2-7; V: TRBV6-1; size: NA; CDR3: CASSPAYEQYF; DNA: TGTGCCAGCAGCCCCGCTTACGAGCAGTACTTC
D: NA; J: TRBJ1-1; V: TRBV29-1; size: NA; CDR3: CSVAPTENTEAFF; DNA: TGCAGCGTAGCCCCGACAGAGAACACTGAAGCTTTCTTT
D: TRBD1; J: TRBJ2-3; V: TRBV7-9; size: NA; CDR3: CASSPRQGQSTDTQYF; DNA: TGTGCCAGCAGCCCAAGGCAGGGACAGAGCACAGATACGCAGTATTTT
D: NA; J: TRBJ2-3; V: TRBV6-1; size: NA; CDR3: CASSEEVNRVIDTQYF; DNA: TGTGCCAGCAGTGAAGAGGTTAACAGGGTTATAGATACGCAGTATTTT
D: NA; J: TRBJ2-3; V: TRBV11-2; size: NA; CDR3: CASSLRVWESTDTQYF; DNA: TGTGCCAGCAGCTTGAGGGTGTGGGAAAGCACAGATACGCAGTATTTT
D: TRBD2; J: TRBJ2-7; V: TRBV29-1; size: NA; CDR3: CSVERLATYEQYF; DNA: TGCAGCGTTGAACGACTAGCCACCTACGAGCAGTACTTC
D: TRBD1; J: TRBJ2-3; V: TRBV10-3; size: NA; CDR3: CAISETNRGPDTQYF; DNA: TGTGCCATCAGTGAGACGAACAGGGGCCCAGATACGCAGTATTTT
D: TRBD2; J: TRBJ2-7; V: TRBV27; size: NA; CDR3: CASSPAGTSGRYEQYF; DNA: TGTGCCAGCAGTCCAGCCGGGACTAGCGGACGCTACGAGCAGTACTTC
D: NA; J: TRBJ2-7; V: TRBV15; size: once; CDR3: CATSRDSGGYEQYF; DNA: TGTGCCACCAGCAGAGATTCTGGGGGTTACGAGCAGTACTTC
D: NA; J: TRBJ2-3; V: TRBV4-1; size: NA; CDR3: CASSQSDTQYF; DNA: TGCGCCAGCAGCCAATCAGATACGCAGTATTTT
D: TRBD1; J: TRBJ1-1; V: TRBV6-6; size: NA; CDR3: CASSSRTGGEAFF; DNA: TGTGCCAGCAGTTCGCGGACAGGGGGCGAAGCTTTCTTT
D: NA; J: TRBJ2-1; V: TRBV5-6; size: NA; CDR3: CASSSGWVEQFF; DNA: TGTGCCAGCAGCTCCGGTTGGGTTGAGCAGTTCTTC
D: TRBD2; J: TRBJ2-1; V: TRBV7-9; size: NA; CDR3: CASSLARTSGLNEQFF; DNA: TGTGCCAGCAGCTTAGCCCGGACTAGCGGCCTCAATGAGCAGTTCTTC
D: NA; J: TRBJ1-1; V: TRBV5-4; size: NA; CDR3: CASSQTGYMNTEAFF; DNA: TGTGCCAGCAGCCAGACAGGTTACATGAACACTGAAGCTTTCTTT
D: NA; J: TRBJ1-4; V: TRBV6-1; size: NA; CDR3: CASSETPPRYNEKLFF; DNA: TGTGCCAGCAGTGAGACACCCCCTAGGTATAATGAAAAACTGTTTTTT
D: TRBD1; J: TRBJ1-2; V: TRBV28; size: NA; CDR3: CASSFRDRGYGYTF; DNA: TGTGCCAGCAGTTTCCGGGACAGGGGATATGGCTACACCTTC
D: TRBD2; J: TRBJ2-3; V: TRBV29-1; size: NA; CDR3: CSVAGEGAGGLDTQYF; DNA: TGCAGCGTTGCGGGGGAGGGAGCGGGAGGGTTAGATACGCAGTATTTT
D: NA; J: TRBJ1-5; V: TRBV13; size: NA; CDR3: CASSWSNQPQHF; DNA: TGTGCCAGCAGCTGGAGCAATCAGCCCCAGCATTTT
D: NA; J: TRBJ1-5; V: TRBV19; size: NA; CDR3: CASSTPRDSNQPQHF; DNA: TGTGCCAGTAGTACCCCGCGAGATAGCAATCAGCCCCAGCATTTT
D: TRBD2; J: TRBJ2-1; V: TRBV7-3; size: NA; CDR3: CASSLGLAGENEQFF; DNA: TGTGCCAGCAGCTTAGGCCTAGCGGGGGAGAATGAGCAGTTCTTC
D: NA; J: TRBJ2-7; V: TRBV29-1; size: NA; CDR3: CSVVGTLGEQYF; DNA: TGCAGCGTCGTAGGGACGTTGGGGGAGCAGTACTTC
D: NA; J: TRBJ2-7; V: TRBV4-1; size: few; CDR3: CASSQDLGYEQYF; DNA: TGCGCCAGCAGCCAAGATCTCGGGTACGAGCAGTACTTC
D: TRBD2; J: TRBJ2-7; V: TRBV9; size: NA; CDR3: CASSAAGDTTYEQYF; DNA: TGTGCCAGCAGCGCTGCGGGGGATACTACTTACGAGCAGTACTTC
D: NA; J: TRBJ2-1; V: TRBV11-3; size: many; CDR3: CASSLVYPGFGNEQFF; DNA: TGTGCCAGCAGCTTAGTTTACCCGGGTTTCGGCAATGAGCAGTTCTTC
D: TRBD2; J: TRBJ2-1; V: TRBV7-9; size: NA; CDR3: CASSLWTSGKAGNEQFF; DNA: TGTGCCAGCAGCCTATGGACTAGCGGGAAGGCAGGCAATGAGCAGTTCTTC
D: TRBD2; J: TRBJ2-5; V: TRBV7-9; size: NA; CDR3: CASSSSSGARGGVQETQYF; DNA: TGTGCCAGCAGCTCCTCTAGCGGGGCCCGGGGAGGGGTACAAGAGACCCAGTACTTC
D: TRBD2; J: TRBJ2-2; V: TRBV5-1; size: NA; CDR3: CASSLALAVPYTGELFF; DNA: TGCGCCAGCAGCTTGGCACTAGCGGTCCCATACACCGGGGAGCTGTTTTTT